This T cell receptor (beta chain) was recovered during a study of CD8 T cells in Susac syndrome. Study-level results: The authors acknowledged that their TCR sequencing and HLA analysis involved a relatively small number of individuals.

The CDR3 covers 16 residues. Trimming removed 0 bases at V and 6 bases at J, with 15 bases between. Germline V gives CDR1 KGHSH, CDR2 LQKENI. FACS was used to enrich TEMRA cells, whereas the CD8+ and CD4+ T cells were obtained by negative isolation. RNA, at roughly 0.5 to 1 ug, was reverse transcribed with random hexamers. Multiplex immunoSEQ PCR targeted 54 Vbeta and 13 Jbeta TCR beta segments. TCRdb reprocessed the immunoSEQ multiplex PCR reads with MiXCR, giving one entry per CDR3 protein. The repertoire consists of 73,000 or so distinct CDR3 sequences, with about 94% occurring once and the leading ten covering under 0.5%. Points on this clonotype: Its antigen is still unknown.

The chain combines TRBV18 with TRBJ1-5; D possibly corresponds to TRBD1 (5 bases). The receptor's source is a human donor with multiple sclerosis. Sequenced input: CD8+ T cells from PBMCs. Written as DNA, the CDR3 is TGTGCCAGCTCACCACCATTAGCAGGGATAGGTCAGCCCCAGCATTTT. It specifies CASSPPLAGIGQPQHF.